The 8 T cell receptor beta chains below come from one sample, sequenced in a study of T cell repertoires in cytomegalovirus infection. TCRdb called the reads again in MiXCR, with one record for every CDR3 protein. The data show approximately 280,000 distinct CDR3 sequences, about 20% seen once. Antigens for these TCRs are unknown. Sequenced here: cultured PBMCs, sampled from culture after CMV antigen stimulation. Source of these receptors: a human donor in good health (CMV status not recorded). Some clones in this sample may be carry-over from other donors' samples.

By frequency in the sample, this clonotype is medium-sized. V gene TRBV7-2 combines with J gene TRBJ2-3; D is possibly TRBD2 (7 bases). The V gene lost 1 base and the J gene lost 6 bases, with 14 bases spanning the gap. Germline CDR1 reads SGHTA; CDR2 reads FQGNSA. The CDR3 consists of 15 residues. The CDR3 sequence: CASSLEVGRGDTQYF. CDR3 bases: TGTGCCAGCAGCTTAGAAGTAGGGAGGGGGGATACGCAGTATTTT.

The CDR3 spells CSVDLGMNTEAFF. Here the CDR3 DNA reads TGCAGCGTTGACTTAGGGATGAACACTGAAGCTTTCTTT. The rearrangement joins TRBV29-1 to TRBJ1-1; D remains unclear. With 3 bases removed from V and 0 bases from J, the gap between germline ends came to 8 bases. Per germline, CDR1 SQVTM and CDR2 ANQGSEA. The CDR3 has 13 residues. Full variable domain (remainder filled in from reference TRBV29-1 and TRBJ1-1): SAVISQKPSRDICQRGTSLTIQCQVDSQVTMMFWYRQQPGQSLTLIATANQGSEATYESGFVIDKFPISRPNLTFSTLTVSNMSPEDSSIYLCSVDLGMNTEAFFGQGTRLTVV.

The chain links TRBV15 to TRBJ2-1; 15 bases fit TRBD2. This CDR3 region has 16 residues. Germline V gives CDR1 LNHNV, CDR2 YYDKDF (reference sequence). The J segment lost 10 bases and the V segment lost 3 bases, leaving 7 bases of the junction unmatched. As DNA, the CDR3 is TGTGCCACCAGCAGGGGTCGGGGACTAGCGGGAGGAGAGCAGTTCTTC. Translated, it gives CATSRGRGLAGGEQFF.

This sequence joins TRBV7-6 and TRBJ1-1; a weak D match, TRBD1 (6 bases). This CDR3 contains 16 residues. Germline assignment: CDR1 SGHVS and CDR2 FNYEAQ. V lost 1 base to trimming and J lost 1 base, with 13 bases between them. CDR3 amino acids: CASSLVQGRRNTEAFF. CDR3 in DNA: TGTGCCAGCAGCTTAGTACAGGGAAGGAGGAACACTGAAGCTTTCTTT.

The chain joins TRBV25-1 to TRBJ1-2; a weak D match, TRBD1 (6 bases). Trimming stripped 1 base from V and 1 base from J, with 10 bases between. This CDR3 spans 15 amino acids. Germline assignment: CDR1 MGHDK and CDR2 SYGVNS. The CDR3: CASSELDSVNYGYTF. CDR3 sequence (DNA): TGTGCCAGCAGTGAATTGGACAGCGTTAACTATGGCTACACCTTC.

This chain uses TRBV12-3 or TRBV12-4 with TRBJ2-1; 8 nucleotides match TRBD2. Trimming took 2 bases from V and 4 from J; bases not matched to a gene: 7. This CDR3 region has 16 residues. The CDR3 spells CASSLTPRLAYNEQFF. CDR3 sequence (DNA): TGTGCCAGCAGTTTAACCCCACGACTAGCGTACAATGAGCAGTTCTTC.

V usage is TRBV29-1 and J usage is TRBJ1-3; D gene unclear. This CDR3 contains 13 residues. Germline CDR1 is SQVTM and CDR2 is ANQGSEA. V lost 4 bases to trimming and J lost 2 bases, with 9 bases between them. The CDR3 here is CSVVGWAGNTIYF. CDR3 nucleotide sequence: TGCAGCGTTGTTGGGTGGGCTGGAAACACCATATATTTT.

V gene TRBV7-9 combines with J gene TRBJ2-5; 7 bases are shared with TRBD2. Trimming removed 5 bases from V and 3 bases from J; junction bases left unmatched: 6. The CDR3 sequence is 14 residues long. The germline CDR1 and CDR2 sequences are SEHNR and FQNEAQ (reference sequence). CDR3 in DNA: TGTGCCAGCAGCGGGGGGGGTCGGGAAGAGACCCAGTACTTC. Its translation is CASSGGGREETQYF.